Below are 4 T cell receptor beta chains sequenced from a single sample in a study of blood T cell repertoires in COVID-19. Using immunoSEQ multiplex PCR, the repertoire was profiled, and TCRdb retains in-frame clones only, with some absent. The sample records about 120,000 clones, roughly nine tenths being singletons. Sequencing was done on a sample of peripheral blood. The receptors were gathered from a man between 65 and 80 years old with active or convalescent COVID-19.

The V gene is TRBV3-1 (or the pseudogene TRBV3-2), the J gene TRBJ2-7; unclear D gene. Trimming left V 4 bases short and J 6 bases short, with 19 bases between. The CDR3 is made up of 15 amino acids. The germline V gene encodes CDR1 LGHDT and CDR2 YNNKEL (reference sequence). CDR3 amino acids: CASSPGGAPPGEQYF. Here the CDR3 DNA reads TGTGCCAGCAGCCCTGGTGGTGCTCCGCCCGGCGAGCAGTACTTC.

The CDR3 nucleotides are TGTGCCAGCAGGCCGGGTGTGAACACTGAAGCTTTCTTT. Protein: CASRPGVNTEAFF. The gene calls are TRBV12-3 or TRBV12-4 and TRBJ1-1; D is unresolved. CDR3 length: 13 amino acids. Trimming shortened V by 6 bases and J by 0 bases, and 8 bases separated the two germline ends.

The rearrangement joins TRBV27 to TRBJ2-7; 8 nucleotides agree with TRBD2. Germline CDR1 is MNHEY and CDR2 is SMNVEV (reference sequence). Trimming took 5 bases from V and 2 from J; bases not matched to a gene: 11. CDR3 length equals 16 residues. The CDR3 spells CASSPAPSGSAYEQYF. DNA of the CDR3: TGTGCCAGCAGTCCTGCTCCTAGCGGGTCTGCCTACGAGCAGTACTTC.

This sequence joins TRBV28 and TRBJ2-7; D is unclear. The CDR3 totals 13 residues. Trimming stripped 3 bases from V and 6 bases from J, with 12 bases between. Germline V gives CDR1 MDHEN, CDR2 SYDVKM. CDR3 sequence (DNA): TGTGCCAGCAGTTTGACTTACCTGGTCGAGCAGTACTTC. It translates to CASSLTYLVEQYF.